A single sample gave rise to the 24 T cell receptor beta chains below, sequenced in a study of OX40 agonist ivuxolimab in advanced cancers. Using immunoSEQ multiplex PCR, the repertoire was profiled, and TCRdb retains in-frame clones only, with some absent. The sample gives about 27,000 clones, 86% of which show up once; around 29% is in the top ten. Sequenced material: CD4+ or CD8+ T cells sorted from blood, taken in a trial of the OX40 agonist ivuxolimab. These receptors all come from an adult with an advanced solid tumor such as melanoma, head and neck, liver or kidney cancer.

The V call is TRBV27, the J call TRBJ2-5, with 10 bases that match TRBD2. V was clipped by 2 bases and J by 2 bases; unmatched bases: 11. The length of the CDR3 is 18 residues. From germline, CDR1 is MNHEY and CDR2 SMNVEV (reference sequence). The DNA of the CDR3 is TGTGCCAGCAGTTTAATACCGATAGCGGGGGGTATACAAGAGACCCAGTACTTC. This codes for CASSLIPIAGGIQETQYF.

The chain has TRBV6-6 and TRBJ1-1; no clear D gene. Germline-derived CDR1 and CDR2 are MNHNY and SVGAGI (reference sequence). The CDR3 runs to 14 residues. V dropped 8 bases and J dropped 5 bases, with 18 bases sitting between them. The CDR3 spells CASGKDWEVTEAFF. CDR3 nucleotides: TGTGCCAGCGGAAAAGACTGGGAAGTGACTGAAGCTTTCTTT.

V is TRBV19 and J is TRBJ2-7; D is perhaps TRBD2 (6 bases). Looked up from germline, CDR1 is LNHDA and CDR2 is SQIVND (reference sequence). The CDR3 loop spans 15 amino acids. Trimming left V 3 bases short and J 4 bases short, with 16 bases between. CDR3 sequence: CASSMWDSPLYEQYF. CDR3 sequence (DNA): TGTGCCAGTAGTATGTGGGACTCCCCGCTTTACGAGCAGTACTTC.

The chain uses TRBV5-1 and TRBJ2-5; D is perhaps TRBD1 (6 bases). Trimming shortened V by 4 bases and J by 1 base, and 11 bases separated the two germline ends. The CDR3 length is 14 residues. CDR1 is SGHRS, CDR2 YFSETQ, per germline. CDR3 region: CASSRGQSQETQYF. CDR3 DNA: TGCGCCAGCAGCCGGGGACAATCCCAAGAGACCCAGTACTTC.

The chain combines TRBV15 with TRBJ1-5, with D possibly TRBD1 on 5 matching bases. The germline gives CDR1 LNHNV, CDR2 YYDKDF (reference sequence). This CDR3 spans 18 amino acids. Trimming took off 0 bases at V and 0 bases at J, with 15 bases between the two ends. CDR3 DNA sequence: TGTGCCACCAGCAGAGATAGTAATACAGGAATTAGCAATCAGCCCCAGCATTTT. It is translated as CATSRDSNTGISNQPQHF.

The rearrangement joins TRBV7-9 to TRBJ2-3; D may correspond to TRBD1 or TRBD2 (5 bases each). The CDR3 contains 16 residues. Germline loops: CDR1 SEHNR, CDR2 FQNEAQ (reference sequence). V was pared by 5 bases and J by 5 bases, with 20 bases between. The CDR3 sequence: CASSARDGQFIDTQYF. CDR3 DNA: TGTGCCAGCAGCGCCCGGGACGGCCAATTCATAGATACGCAGTATTTT.

The J gene is TRBJ2-1, the V gene TRBV6-4; 8 bases are a match to TRBD2. V lost 3 bases to trimming and J lost 8 bases; unmatched junction nucleotides: 12. The CDR3 totals 16 residues. The germline gives CDR1 MRHNA, CDR2 SNTAGT. Here the CDR3 DNA reads TGTGCCAGCAGTGAATTCCGACGGGAGGGCCCAGATGAGCAGTTCTTC. Protein: CASSEFRREGPDEQFF.

The V call is TRBV6-5, the J call TRBJ2-7, with a weak D call TRBD2 (6 bases). Germline loops: CDR1 MNHEY, CDR2 SVGAGI. The CDR3 is made up of 15 amino acids. With 8 bases removed from V and 1 base from J, the gap between germline ends came to 18 bases. CDR3 in DNA: TGTGCCAGCGGTGGGGGGACTTTTTTATCCTACGAGCAGTACTTC. Encoded protein: CASGGGTFLSYEQYF.

This chain joins TRBV7-9 and TRBJ2-7; D is unclear. The CDR3 runs 12 residues. Trimming removed 6 bases at V and 6 bases at J, with 12 bases between. From germline, CDR1 is SEHNR and CDR2 FQNEAQ (reference sequence). The CDR3 protein is CASRLNPFEQYF. CDR3 DNA sequence: TGTGCCAGCAGACTTAATCCCTTCGAGCAGTACTTC.

The sample holds a few counts of this clone. The V gene is TRBV6-5, the J gene TRBJ2-7; 9 bases are a match to TRBD1. Germline-derived CDR1 and CDR2 are MNHEY and SVGAGI. This CDR3 contains 15 residues. Germline trimming cut 6 bases from V and 5 bases from J; bases unmatched to any gene: 11. For the CDR3, the DNA is TGTGCCAGCAGGGAACCGGGACAGGGCATCGACGAGCAGTACTTC. Translating gives CASREPGQGIDEQYF.

J is TRBJ2-1 and V is TRBV6-5; 7 bases are shared with TRBD2. The J segment lost 10 bases and the V segment lost 0 bases, leaving 6 bases of the junction unmatched. The CDR3 totals 14 residues. The germline V gene has CDR1 MNHEY and CDR2 SVGAGI. CDR3 residues: CASSYSGGDQEQFF. CDR3 bases: TGTGCCAGCAGTTACTCGGGGGGGGACCAAGAGCAGTTCTTC.

V is TRBV10-1 and J is TRBJ2-7, with D possibly being TRBD1 or TRBD2 (6 bases each). Trimming cost V 3 bases and J 5 bases, with 11 bases left between them. Germline V gives CDR1 WNHNN, CDR2 SYGVQD (reference sequence). CDR3 length equals 13 residues. In DNA, the CDR3 is TGCGCCAGCAGTGATCGGGGGCAGGACGAGCAGTACTTC. Encoded protein: CASSDRGQDEQYF.

V gene TRBV7-6 combines with J gene TRBJ1-6; no clear D gene. V lost 5 bases to trimming and J lost 7 bases, with 18 bases between them. The germline gives CDR1 SGHVS, CDR2 FNYEAQ. The CDR3 runs 16 residues. The CDR3 DNA is TGTGCCAGCAGCCCCTCCAGGCAGGCTCAGAATTCACCCCTCCACTTT. Translation: CASSPSRQAQNSPLHF. Complete variable domain (other parts from reference TRBV7-6 and TRBJ1-6): GAGVSQSPRYKVTKRGQDVALRCDPISGHVSLYWYRQALGQGPEFLTYFNYEAQQDKSGLPNDRFSAERPEGSISTLTIQRTEQRDSAMYRCASSPSRQAQNSPLHFGNGTRLTVT.

The genes are TRBV19 and TRBJ1-2; maybe TRBD1 (5 bases). The length of the CDR3 is 14 residues. Looked up from germline, CDR1 is LNHDA and CDR2 is SQIVND (reference sequence). V shed 7 bases and J shed 8 bases, with 20 bases lying between them. CDR3 in DNA: TGTGCCAGTAACCGAATTGAGGGGTTTAGAGGCTACACCTTC. Protein: CASNRIEGFRGYTF.

The chain couples TRBV5-1 to TRBJ2-3, with 12 bases matching TRBD1. With V trimmed by 4 bases and J by 0 bases, 3 bases remained unmatched. The germline V gene has CDR1 SGHRS and CDR2 YFSETQ. The CDR3 runs to 16 residues. The CDR3 sequence is CASSGGQGASTDTQYF. Here the CDR3 DNA reads TGCGCCAGCAGCGGGGGACAGGGGGCAAGCACAGATACGCAGTATTTT.

This chain joins TRBV2 and TRBJ2-1; 14 bases are a match to TRBD2. This CDR3 comprises 19 residues. CDR1 and CDR2 from the germline V gene are SNHLY and FYNNEI. With V trimmed by 6 bases and J by 0 bases, 10 bases remained unmatched. CDR3 sequence reads: CASSRAGLAGADSYNEQFF. The CDR3 nucleotides are TGTGCCAGCAGCCGGGCGGGACTAGCGGGAGCGGACTCCTACAATGAGCAGTTCTTC.

The chain carries TRBV5-4 and TRBJ2-2; 8 nucleotides match TRBD2. Germline CDR1 SGHNT, CDR2 YYREEE (reference sequence). This CDR3 region has 16 residues. The trim removed 0 bases at V and 8 bases at J, leaving 9 bases unmatched. The CDR3 DNA sequence: TGTGCCAGCAGCTTGGGACCAGCGGGGGTGAGGGGGGAGCTGTTTTTT. Amino acid sequence: CASSLGPAGVRGELFF.

This rearrangement joins TRBV7-6 to TRBJ2-6, with TRBD1 matching 7 bases. This CDR3 has 16 residues. Trimming took 5 bases from V and 3 from J; bases not matched to a gene: 7. The germline V gene encodes CDR1 SGHVS and CDR2 FNYEAQ. In nucleotides, the CDR3 is TGTGCCAGCAGCGGAACCGACAGGGTTGGGGCCAACGTCCTGACTTTC. Translating gives CASSGTDRVGANVLTF.

This chain connects TRBV9 to TRBJ2-3, with 10 bases fitting TRBD2. CDR1 is SGDLS and CDR2 is YYNGEE in the germline V gene. V trimming: 5 bases; J trimming: 2 bases; junction bases outside the gene matches: 20. This CDR3 spans 20 amino acids. The CDR3: CASSPPLGLAGERDTDTQYF. CDR3 sequence (DNA): TGTGCCAGCAGTCCCCCGCTTGGGCTAGCGGGAGAAAGGGACACAGATACGCAGTATTTT.

This clone was observed once. The CDR3 nucleotides read TGTGCCAGCACTGGCCCTTGGGGATGGGGCACCGGGGAGCTGTTTTTT. Translated: CASTGPWGWGTGELFF. The genes are TRBV6-6 and TRBJ2-2; D remains unclear. V was shortened by 7 bases and J by 4 bases, with 19 bases between the two germline ends. This CDR3 is 16 amino acids long. CDR1 and CDR2 from the germline V gene are MNHNY and SVGAGI (reference sequence).

The rearrangement uses TRBV7-9 and TRBJ2-7; TRBD1 aligns across 9 bases. There are 15 residues in the CDR3. V lost 6 bases to trimming and J lost 4 bases; unmatched junction nucleotides: 10. The V gene's germline CDR1 is SEHNR and CDR2 FQNEAQ (reference sequence). The CDR3 nucleotides read TGTGCCAGCAGGCCTAAACAGGGGGCGAGGTACGAGCAGTACTTC. Its protein is CASRPKQGARYEQYF.

This clone is medium-sized in the sample. The CDR3 loop reads CASSLDSAGGLEFF. For the CDR3, the DNA is TGCGCCAGCAGCTTGGATTCCGCGGGGGGGCTGGAGTTCTTC. The genes are TRBV5-1 and TRBJ2-1; 9 nucleotides match TRBD2. The length of the CDR3 is 14 residues. V trimming: 0 bases; J trimming: 14 bases; junction bases outside the gene matches: 9. CDR1 is SGHRS and CDR2 is YFSETQ in the germline V gene.

The J gene is TRBJ2-3, the V gene TRBV6-1, with 7 nucleotides matching TRBD2. This CDR3 is 13 amino acids long. Germline V gene lookup returns CDR1 MNHNS and CDR2 SASEGT. The junction had 5 bases not matched to a gene; V was cut back by 6 bases and J by 5 bases. CDR3 amino acids: CASRGTMQDTQYF. As DNA, the CDR3 is TGTGCCAGCAGGGGGACTATGCAAGATACGCAGTATTTT.

The chain carries TRBV15 and TRBJ1-1; D might be TRBD1 (6 bases). Germline CDR1 and CDR2: LNHNV and YYDKDF (reference sequence). V was shortened by 6 bases and J by 4 bases, with 15 bases between the two germline ends. The CDR3 totals 14 residues. In DNA, the CDR3 is TGTGCCACCAGTAACACACAGGGTACCACTGAAGCTTTCTTT. This sequence encodes CATSNTQGTTEAFF.